The 4 T cell receptor beta chains given below trace back to one sample, sequenced in a study of shared clonotypes between healthy human individuals. Profiling relied on immunoSEQ multiplex PCR, and the TCRdb table lists in-frame clones only, not all of them. The repertoire has 2 million to 2.5 million clones, 93% of them found once; the top ten carry about 0.34%. What was sequenced was naive CD4+ T cells from PBMCs. Subset indicated: CD45RA+ positively selected. The receptors shown here come from a man aged 18 to 29 in good health. Some clones in this sample may be carry-over from other donors' samples.

The chain links TRBV11-2 to TRBJ1-1, with D perhaps TRBD1 (5 bases). Trimming took 1 base from V and 2 from J, leaving 17 bases between them. Germline values: CDR1 SGHAT, CDR2 FQNNGV. This CDR3 region has 17 residues. The CDR3 DNA reads TGTGCCAGCAGCTTAGGCGGTTTTGGGGGGATTAACACTGAAGCTTTCTTT. Its translation: CASSLGGFGGINTEAFF.

The chain couples TRBV4-1 to TRBJ1-5; D not certain. The CDR3 extends over 19 amino acids. The V gene's germline CDR1 is MGHRA and CDR2 YSYEKL. V shed 4 bases and J shed 1 base, with 23 bases lying between them. CDR3 coding DNA: TGCGCCAGCAGCCCATCTGGACTTCCGACCTATTTAAGCAATCAGCCCCAGCATTTT. It codes for CASSPSGLPTYLSNQPQHF.

This rearrangement joins TRBV11-3 to TRBJ2-2; 9 bases are shared with TRBD1. The CDR3 runs to 14 residues. Per the germline V gene, CDR1 is SGHNT and CDR2 is YENEEA. J was trimmed by 5 bases and V by 5 bases; bases with no gene match: 3. CDR3 residues: CASSLGQGTGELFF. For the CDR3, the DNA is TGTGCCAGCAGCCTCGGACAGGGGACCGGGGAGCTGTTTTTT.

The chain is built from TRBV6-1 and TRBJ2-5; D is ambiguous. Per the germline V gene, CDR1 is MNHNS and CDR2 is SASEGT. This CDR3 spans 14 amino acids. V was clipped by 2 bases and J by 1 base, with 8 bases between them. The CDR3 reads CASSELAAQETQYF. Here the CDR3 DNA reads TGTGCCAGCAGTGAACTGGCGGCCCAAGAGACCCAGTACTTC.